The 31 T cell receptor beta chains listed next were all sequenced from one sample in a study of OX40 agonist ivuxolimab in advanced cancers. The table came from immunoSEQ multiplex PCR; TCRdb's copy has only in-frame clones and leaves some out. The sample carries approximately 90,000 clones, around 88% recorded once. This material consisted of CD4+ or CD8+ T cells sorted from blood, taken in a trial of the OX40 agonist ivuxolimab. Receptors were obtained from an adult with an advanced solid tumor such as melanoma, head and neck, liver or kidney cancer.

The chain employs TRBV18 and TRBJ2-7; D not certain. V was clipped by 3 bases and J by 2 bases, with 14 bases between them. The germline CDR1 and CDR2 sequences are KGHSH and LQKENI. CDR3 length equals 15 residues. CDR3 DNA: TGTGCCAGCTCACCCTTGGCCAGCAACCCCTACGAGCAGTACTTC. Protein product: CASSPLASNPYEQYF.

The gene calls are TRBV6-1 and TRBJ2-7, with unresolved D. The CDR3 contains 14 residues. The germline V gene encodes CDR1 MNHNS and CDR2 SASEGT. Deletions cut 1 base from V and 2 bases from J, with 9 bases between. For the CDR3, the DNA is TGTGCCAGCAGTGAAGGGTCTCACCCCTACGAGCAGTACTTC. Translated, it gives CASSEGSHPYEQYF.

The CDR3 loop reads CASSIGGQMTQYF. The CDR3 nucleotides are TGTGCCAGTAGTATAGGAGGACAGATGACCCAGTACTTC. The chain is built from TRBV19 and TRBJ2-5; a weak D match, TRBD1 (6 bases). The CDR3 consists of 13 residues. Per germline, CDR1 LNHDA and CDR2 SQIVND (reference sequence). V was cut by 1 base and J by 7 bases, with 10 bases left in between.

The rearrangement links TRBV28 to TRBJ2-3; D unresolved. V was trimmed by 5 bases and J by 3 bases, leaving 12 bases between them. The germline CDR1 and CDR2 sequences are MDHEN and SYDVKM. The CDR3 has 14 amino acids. The CDR3 DNA is TGTGCCAGCAGTGCCCCCCAGTTAACAGATACGCAGTATTTT. It specifies CASSAPQLTDTQYF.

The chain couples TRBV9 to TRBJ1-6; D remains ambiguous. Per the germline V gene, CDR1 is SGDLS and CDR2 is YYNGEE. V was shortened by 0 bases and J by 9 bases, with 10 bases between the two germline ends. This CDR3 has 14 residues. CDR3 residues: CASSVAGFASPLHF. The CDR3 DNA sequence: TGTGCCAGCAGCGTAGCCGGGTTCGCTTCACCCCTCCACTTT.

This chain links TRBV6-1 with TRBJ2-3; D possibly corresponds to TRBD2 (5 bases). From germline, CDR1 is MNHNS and CDR2 SASEGT. This CDR3 has 13 amino acids. V was clipped by 3 bases and J by 6 bases, with 10 bases between them. For the CDR3, the DNA is TGTGCCAGCAGTGATCAAGCGGCGGATACGCAGTATTTT. Encoded protein: CASSDQAADTQYF.

The chain employs TRBV6-5 and TRBJ1-2, with a tentative D call TRBD1 (5 bases). The CDR3 spans 14 residues. Germline CDR1 is MNHEY and CDR2 is SVGAGI. The V and J ends lost 6 bases and 4 bases respectively, with 15 bases between them. The CDR3 spells CASRRDAGLYGYTF. CDR3 sequence (DNA): TGTGCCAGCAGGAGGGACGCTGGGCTCTATGGCTACACCTTC.

The chain couples TRBV6-1 to TRBJ1-6; D gene ambiguous. With 1 base removed from V and 9 bases from J, the gap between germline ends came to 16 bases. CDR1 MNHNS and CDR2 SASEGT come from the germline V gene. The CDR3 is 16 amino acids. The CDR3 DNA reads as TGTGCCAGCAGTGAAGTCGGTCCCCGGGGAGGTTCACCCCTCCACTTT. Translated: CASSEVGPRGGSPLHF.

The rearrangement links TRBV7-8 to TRBJ2-1; 13 positions agree with TRBD2. Germline-derived CDR1 and CDR2 are SGHVS and FQNEAQ. The CDR3 covers 15 residues. Trimming at V came to 3 bases and at J to 6 bases, leaving 2 bases not matched to a gene. The CDR3 loop is CASSFGLAGVNEQFF. The CDR3 DNA reads as TGTGCCAGCAGCTTTGGACTAGCGGGAGTCAATGAGCAGTTCTTC.

CDR3 sequence reads: CASSLGSINEQYF. The DNA of the CDR3 is TGCGCCAGCAGCCTAGGGTCTATAAACGAGCAGTACTTC. The chain uses TRBV5-1 and TRBJ2-7; no definite D call. Trimming shortened V by 4 bases and J by 5 bases, and 13 bases separated the two germline ends. The CDR3 spans 13 residues. Per germline, CDR1 SGHRS and CDR2 YFSETQ.

This clone has only one observation. The chain links TRBV11-2 to TRBJ2-7; 7 bases fit TRBD2. CDR1 is SGHAT, CDR2 FQNNGV, per germline. Germline trimming cut 4 bases from V and 4 bases from J; bases unmatched to any gene: 1. CDR3 length equals 12 residues. DNA for the CDR3: TGTGCCAGCAGCTGGGGGGGGTACGAGCAGTACTTC. It codes for CASSWGGYEQYF.

The J gene is TRBJ2-7, the V gene TRBV7-6, with D uncertain. Germline CDR1 and CDR2: SGHVS and FNYEAQ. V was clipped by 0 bases and J by 7 bases, with 4 bases between them. CDR3 length equals 11 residues. The CDR3 DNA reads as TGTGCCAGCAGCTTAGCACAAGAGCAGTACTTC. It codes for CASSLAQEQYF.

This clone came up once. The chain carries TRBV19 and TRBJ1-5; 11 nucleotides agree with TRBD1. J was trimmed by 3 bases and V by 4 bases; bases with no gene match: 14. Germline CDR1 LNHDA, CDR2 SQIVND (reference sequence). The CDR3 extends over 19 amino acids. The CDR3 sequence is CASSTPRTGGSSLNQPQHF. CDR3 DNA: TGTGCCAGTAGTACCCCTAGGACAGGGGGCAGCTCCCTCAATCAGCCCCAGCATTTT.

This clone was picked up a small number of times. The rearrangement links TRBV2 to TRBJ2-7; D gene ambiguous. Germline V gene lookup returns CDR1 SNHLY and CDR2 FYNNEI. V was pared by 6 bases and J by 3 bases, with 12 bases between. The CDR3 is made up of 13 amino acids. The CDR3 protein is CASSADLDYEQYF. As DNA, the CDR3 is TGTGCCAGCAGCGCTGACTTAGACTACGAGCAGTACTTC.

The V gene is TRBV6-5, the J gene TRBJ2-7, with D possibly matching TRBD1 (6 bases). This CDR3 spans 12 amino acids. V gave up 5 bases and J gave up 3 bases, with 8 bases separating them. Germline V lookup: CDR1 MNHEY, CDR2 SVGAGI. The CDR3 sequence is CASSQQGYEQYF. In DNA, the CDR3 is TGTGCCAGCAGTCAACAGGGCTACGAGCAGTACTTC.

This chain connects TRBV21-1 to TRBJ2-2; the DNA was not used to check the table's D call, TRBD2. TRBV21-1 has pseudogene status. CDR3 length: 14 amino acids. In nucleotides, the CDR3 is TGTGCCAGCTCAGAGACTATGAACACCGGGGAGCTGTTTTTT. This translates into CASSETMNTGELFF.

The gene calls are TRBV4-3 and TRBJ2-3; 8 nucleotides match TRBD1. The CDR3 is 14 amino acids. Germline assignment: CDR1 LGHNA and CDR2 YSLEER. V dropped 3 bases and J dropped 4; count of bases not matched to a gene: 3. The CDR3 nucleotides read TGCGCCAGCAGCCAGGTACAGGGGGCAGATACGCAGTATTTT. Protein product: CASSQVQGADTQYF.

V gene TRBV21-1 combines with J gene TRBJ2-7; the D call in the table, TRBD1, was not verified against the DNA. TRBV21-1 is shown as a pseudogene. The CDR3 contains 20 residues. CDR3: CASSKTYSAQGARLSYEQYF. The CDR3 DNA sequence: TGTGCCAGCAGCAAAACGTATTCGGCACAGGGGGCGCGTCTCTCCTACGAGCAGTACTTC.

The chain recombines TRBV5-8 with TRBJ1-5, with no clear D. The CDR3 has 15 residues. CDR1 is SGHTS and CDR2 is YDEGEE in the germline V gene. V was clipped by 3 bases and J by 2 bases, with 12 bases between them. CDR3 nucleotide sequence: TGTGCCAGCAGCTCTCGGGTGAGTCGCAATCAGCCCCAGCATTTT. Its translation: CASSSRVSRNQPQHF.

This clone was detected only a few times. The chain couples TRBV6-6 to TRBJ1-2; D is unclear. Germline V gene lookup returns CDR1 MNHNY and CDR2 SVGAGI (reference sequence). The CDR3 extends over 10 amino acids. V lost 5 bases, J lost 8 bases, and 6 bases lay in between. This CDR3 reads CASSPPGYTF. The DNA of the CDR3 is TGTGCCAGCAGTCCCCCCGGCTACACCTTC.

The chain links TRBV7-8 to TRBJ1-3; D not resolved. The CDR3 loop spans 16 amino acids. V shed 4 bases and J shed 0 bases, with 13 bases lying between them. Germline V gene data show CDR1 as SGHVS and CDR2 as FQNEAQ. In DNA form, the CDR3 reads TGTGCCAGCAGCTCAGGACTTATAAGCTCTGGAAACACCATATATTTT. It is translated as CASSSGLISSGNTIYF. The full variable domain, rest sourced from reference TRBV7-8 and TRBJ1-3, is GAGVSQSPRYKVAKRGQDVALRCDPISGHVSLFWYQQALGQGPEFLTYFQNEAQLDKSGLPSDRFFAERPEGSVSTLKIQRTQQEDSAVYLCASSSGLISSGNTIYFGEGSWLTVV.

This clone was seen only a few times. The genes are TRBV7-9 and TRBJ2-7, with TRBD2 identical over 8 bases. CDR1 is SEHNR and CDR2 is FQNEAQ in the germline V gene (reference sequence). This CDR3 comprises 15 residues. V lost 1 base and J lost 5; bases outside the gene matches: 7. CDR3 DNA sequence: TGTGCCAGCAGCTTAGGTAGCGGGGACACCCACGAGCAGTACTTC. Amino acids: CASSLGSGDTHEQYF. Supplemented by reference TRBV7-9 and TRBJ2-7, the full variable domain reads DTGVSQNPRHKITKRGQNVTFRCDPISEHNRLYWYRQTLGQGPEFLTYFQNEAQLEKSRLLSDRFSAERPKGSFSTLEIQRTEQGDSAMYLCASSLGSGDTHEQYFGPGTRLTVT.

The sample holds one count of this clone. This chain uses TRBV4-3 with TRBJ2-3; 9 nucleotides align to TRBD2. CDR1 is LGHNA and CDR2 is YSLEER in the germline V gene. There are 18 residues in the CDR3. V shed 0 bases and J 2 bases; nucleotides not matched to a gene: 9. CDR3 in amino acids: CASSQDVSGGQYTDTQYF. In DNA form, the CDR3 reads TGCGCCAGCAGCCAAGATGTGAGCGGGGGGCAATACACAGATACGCAGTATTTT.

The table lists this clone with a count of one. CDR3 protein: CASSRQGPDNEQFF. CDR3 DNA: TGCGCCAGCAGCAGACAGGGGCCGGACAATGAGCAGTTCTTC. J is TRBJ2-1 and V is TRBV5-1; 8 nucleotides match TRBD1. With 4 bases clipped from V and 5 bases from J, the junction kept 5 bases outside the gene matches. This CDR3 has 14 residues. Germline CDR1 is SGHRS and CDR2 is YFSETQ.

The rearrangement links TRBV11-3 to TRBJ1-4; D is possibly TRBD1 (6 bases). Looked up from germline, CDR1 is SGHNT and CDR2 is YENEEA. Trimming cost V 5 bases and J 3 bases, with 13 bases left between them. The CDR3 runs to 15 residues. For the CDR3, the DNA is TGTGCCAGCAGCACCCCGGGACACCCTAATGAAAAACTGTTTTTT. It specifies CASSTPGHPNEKLFF. Full variable domain (outside the CDR3, taken from reference TRBV11-3 and TRBJ1-4): EAGVVQSPRYKIIEKKQPVAFWCNPISGHNTLYWYLQNLGQGPELLIRYENEEAVDDSQLPKDRFSAERLKGVDSTLKIQPAELGDSAVYLCASSTPGHPNEKLFFGSGTQLSVL.

V and J are TRBV18 and TRBJ1-3; D perhaps matches TRBD1 (5 bases). Trimming took 0 bases from V and 7 from J, leaving 7 bases between them. The CDR3 is 13 residues long. The germline V gene has CDR1 KGHSH and CDR2 LQKENI. The CDR3 protein is CASSPPGHNTIYF. DNA of the CDR3: TGTGCCAGCTCACCACCGGGGCACAACACCATATATTTT.

This clone was seen just once. The chain has TRBV28 and TRBJ1-6, with 9 bases lining up with TRBD1. Germline lookup yields CDR1 MDHEN and CDR2 SYDVKM. Germline trimming cut 6 bases from V and 2 bases from J; bases unmatched to any gene: 8. This CDR3 is built from 17 residues. The CDR3 DNA sequence: TGTGCCAGCAGGAACACAGGGGGCGCACCCTATAATTCACCCCTCCACTTT. It specifies CASRNTGGAPYNSPLHF.

This sequence joins TRBV27 and TRBJ1-1; possibly TRBD1 for D (5 bases). This CDR3 is 16 amino acids long. Trimming shortened V by 10 bases and J by 1 base, and 22 bases separated the two germline ends. Germline V gene lookup returns CDR1 MNHEY and CDR2 SMNVEV (reference sequence). The CDR3 loop is CATKDMNGARNTEAFF. The DNA for the CDR3 is TGTGCCACAAAGGACATGAATGGGGCAAGGAACACTGAAGCTTTCTTT.

The V and J genes are TRBV30 and TRBJ1-5; TRBD1 might be the D (6 bases). In germline, CDR1 is GTSNPN, CDR2 SVGIG (reference sequence). CDR3 length: 14 residues. Trimming removed 2 bases at V and 4 bases at J, with 12 bases between. CDR3 coding DNA: TGTGCCTGGAGTACGGAAACAGGGAATCAGCCCCAGCATTTT. The encoded protein is CAWSTETGNQPQHF.

The chain uses TRBV6-1 and TRBJ1-4; D is unresolved. The CDR3 loop spans 15 amino acids. The germline V and J ends were trimmed by 5 bases and 8 bases, with 18 bases remaining between them. Germline CDR1 and CDR2: MNHNS and SASEGT. In DNA form, the CDR3 reads TGTGCCAGCAGTTCCCGATCTCCGCCGGGGGAAAAACTGTTTTTT. It translates to CASSSRSPPGEKLFF.

The chain is built from TRBV6-5 and TRBJ1-1; D is unresolved. Germline V lookup: CDR1 MNHEY, CDR2 SVGAGI. Deletions cut 1 base from V and 2 bases from J, with 5 bases between. This CDR3 is 13 amino acids long. Here the CDR3 reads CASSYFTNTEAFF. The CDR3 DNA follows: TGTGCCAGCAGTTACTTCACCAACACTGAAGCTTTCTTT.